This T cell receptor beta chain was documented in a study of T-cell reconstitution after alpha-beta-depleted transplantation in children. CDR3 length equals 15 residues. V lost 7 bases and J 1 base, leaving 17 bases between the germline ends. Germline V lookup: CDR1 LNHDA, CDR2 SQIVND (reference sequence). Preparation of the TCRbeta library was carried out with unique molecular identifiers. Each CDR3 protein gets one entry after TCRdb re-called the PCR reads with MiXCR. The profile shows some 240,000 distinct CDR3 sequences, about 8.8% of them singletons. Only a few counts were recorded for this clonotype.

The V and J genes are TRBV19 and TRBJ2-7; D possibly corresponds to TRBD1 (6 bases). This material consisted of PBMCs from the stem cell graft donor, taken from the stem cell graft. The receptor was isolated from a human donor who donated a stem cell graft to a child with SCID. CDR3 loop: CASTPGPQGSYEQYF. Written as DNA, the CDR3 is TGTGCCAGTACCCCCGGGCCACAGGGATCCTACGAGCAGTACTTC. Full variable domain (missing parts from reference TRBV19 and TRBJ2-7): DGGITQSPKYLFRKEGQNVTLSCEQNLNHDAMYWYRQDPGQGLRLIYYSQIVNDFQKGDIAEGYSVSREKKESFPLTVTSAQKNPTAFYLCASTPGPQGSYEQYFGPGTRLTVT.